These T cell receptor beta chains were read from a single sample in a study of T cell responses to AZD1222 COVID-19 vaccine. Libraries were prepared by immunoSEQ multiplex PCR; TCRdb keeps only in-frame clonotypes and omits some of them. Among around 150,000 clones listed, over 80% were seen once. The sample in question was peripheral blood, obtained 28 days after the second AZD1222 dose. These receptors originate from an adult who received the AZD1222 COVID-19 vaccine. The CDR3 runs from the conserved cysteine through the conserved F or W. The order of the fields is clone size, J gene, D gene, V gene, CDR3 DNA, CDR3 protein. A D gene is named only where the DNA matches it firmly. Clone size appears in some rows only: once, few, many, or a class for an expanded clone.

-	TRBJ1-2	-	TRBV2	TGTGCCAGCAAGGGGGTGGGAGGGCTGACTAACTATGGCTACACCTTC	CASKGVGGLTNYGYTF
-	TRBJ1-3	-	TRBV3-1/TRBV3-2	TGTGCCAGCTCCGGGTTCGAGGGAGGAAACACCATATATTTT	CASSGFEGGNTIYF
-	TRBJ1-6	-	TRBV23-1	TGCGCCAGCAGTGGATGTAGAAGGGATCTGCTGGACAGTCGGGCCGGCTCACCCCTCCACTTT	CASSGCRRDLLDSRAGSPLHF
-	TRBJ1-3	-	TRBV5-1	TGCGCCAGCAGCTTGGTTGGGGCCCTAAGCTCTGGAAACACCATATATTTT	CASSLVGALSSGNTIYF
-	TRBJ2-7	-	TRBV5-6	TGTGCCAGCAGCTTAAACTACGAGCAGTACTTC	CASSLNYEQYF
once	TRBJ1-5	-	TRBV2	TGTGCCAGCAGTGAAGAGGCAGGTCCCCAGCCCCAGCATTTT	CASSEEAGPQPQHF
-	TRBJ1-3	-	TRBV10-3	TGTGCCATCACGCCCGGGTTCTCTGGAAACACCATATATTTT	CAITPGFSGNTIYF
-	TRBJ1-2	-	TRBV4-1	TGCGCCAGCAGCCAAGGACAGAGAGCTAACTATGGCTACACCTTC	CASSQGQRANYGYTF
-	TRBJ1-6	-	TRBV6-1	TGTGCCAGCAGTGACGCCAATTCACCCCTCCACTTT	CASSDANSPLHF
-	TRBJ2-7	TRBD2	TRBV6-1	TGTGCCAGCAGTGAATGGGGACTAGAGCAGTACTTC	CASSEWGLEQYF
-	TRBJ1-3	-	TRBV5-1	TGCGCCAGCAGCCCGGTGGCCTCTGGAAACACCATATATTTT	CASSPVASGNTIYF
-	TRBJ2-7	-	TRBV6-2/TRBV6-3	TGTGCCAGCAGTTACGTTGCAGAGCAGTACTTC	CASSYVAEQYF
-	TRBJ1-2	TRBD1	TRBV4-3	TGCGCCAGCAGCCAAGCCGTAAACGTTAGAGGGGGCAGCTATGGCTACACCTTC	CASSQAVNVRGGSYGYTF
-	TRBJ1-2	TRBD1	TRBV12-3/TRBV12-4	TGTGCCAGCAGTTTAGACAGGGGACGAGGCTACACCTTC	CASSLDRGRGYTF
-	TRBJ2-3	-	TRBV11-2	TGTGCCAGCAGCTCACTGATGTGGACAGATACGCAGTATTTT	CASSSLMWTDTQYF